The 29 T cell receptor beta chains below were found in one sample sequenced in a study of blood T cell repertoires in COVID-19. Measured with immunoSEQ multiplex PCR; TCRdb has only the in-frame clones, and not every one. The sample holds roughly 180,000 clones, 81% seen once. Sequencing used peripheral blood. The receptors stem from a woman aged 40 to 50 with COVID-19, enrolled during active disease.

The genes are TRBV14 and TRBJ2-1; D may be TRBD1 (6 bases). The CDR3 covers 15 residues. Germline V gene sequence: CDR1 SGHDN, CDR2 FVKESK. V dropped 2 bases and J dropped 3 bases, with 11 bases sitting between them. In DNA form, the CDR3 reads TGTGCCAGCAGCCAAACAGGGATACGCTACAATGAGCAGTTCTTC. Protein sequence: CASSQTGIRYNEQFF.

The chain carries TRBV3-1 (or the pseudogene TRBV3-2) and TRBJ1-4, with D perhaps matching TRBD1 (6 bases). The CDR3 length is 18 residues. CDR1 is LGHDT and CDR2 is YNNKEL in the germline V gene (reference sequence). Trimming pared 5 bases from V and 10 bases from J, leaving 29 bases between. The chain's CDR3 is CASSSRKGRDTRPGKLFF. The CDR3 DNA reads TGTGCCAGCAGCTCCCGGAAGGGGAGGGACACACGACCTGGAAAACTGTTTTTT.

The V and J genes are TRBV4-2 and TRBJ1-2; D not resolved. The length of the CDR3 is 16 residues. The V and J ends lost 0 bases and 3 bases respectively, with 14 bases between them. Germline V gives CDR1 LGHNA, CDR2 YNFKEQ. The CDR3 bases are TGTGCCAGCAGCCAAGATCTAGGTTGGAAGGACTATGGCTACACCTTC. This codes for CASSQDLGWKDYGYTF.

The rearrangement joins TRBV27 to TRBJ1-3, with D possibly matching TRBD1 (6 bases). V gave up 5 bases and J gave up 3 bases, with 14 bases separating them. The CDR3 has 15 amino acids. Germline V CDR1 and CDR2: MNHEY, SMNVEV (reference sequence). Written as DNA, the CDR3 is TGTGCCAGCAGTCCTTCCTTGGACAGTGGAAACACCATATATTTT. Translated: CASSPSLDSGNTIYF.

This chain joins TRBV13 and TRBJ2-5, with TRBD1 matching 7 bases. From germline, CDR1 is PRHDT and CDR2 FYEKMQ (reference sequence). The CDR3 runs to 13 residues. V lost 4 bases and J lost 3; bases outside the gene matches: 2. The CDR3 DNA follows: TGTGCCAGCAGCTCCGACAGGGAAGAGACCCAGTACTTC. Translating gives CASSSDREETQYF.

The chain recombines TRBV5-5 with TRBJ2-1, with D maybe TRBD2 (6 bases). The germline V gene encodes CDR1 SGHKS and CDR2 YYEKEE (reference sequence). The CDR3 totals 15 residues. V was pared by 1 base and J by 2 bases, with 10 bases between. The chain's CDR3 is CASSLRREAYNEQFF. The CDR3 DNA reads TGTGCCAGCAGCTTGAGGAGGGAGGCCTACAATGAGCAGTTCTTC.

V and J are TRBV3-1 (or the pseudogene TRBV3-2) and TRBJ1-2, with 8 bases aligning to TRBD1. Germline V lookup: CDR1 LGHDT, CDR2 YNNKEL (reference sequence). J lost 5 bases, V lost 1 base, and 6 bases had no gene match. This CDR3 has 15 amino acids. The CDR3 DNA sequence: TGTGCCAGCAGCCAAGTCGGGGACAGGCGGTATGGCTACACCTTC. It specifies CASSQVGDRRYGYTF.

The rearrangement links TRBV3-1 (or the pseudogene TRBV3-2) to TRBJ2-5; possible D gene TRBD2, 6 bases. V lost 4 bases to trimming and J lost 0 bases, with 18 bases between them. The CDR3 extends over 17 amino acids. Germline-derived CDR1 and CDR2 are LGHDT and YNNKEL (reference sequence). Here the CDR3 reads CASSRGPGGVNQETQYF. CDR3 coding DNA: TGTGCCAGCAGCCGCGGACCCGGAGGGGTGAACCAAGAGACCCAGTACTTC.

In its sample, this clone was seen once. The chain joins TRBV12-3 or TRBV12-4 to TRBJ2-7; the D gene is possibly TRBD2 (7 bases). V gave up 3 bases and J gave up 6 bases, with 9 bases separating them. There are 12 residues in the CDR3. In DNA form, the CDR3 reads TGTGCCAGCAGTTTTAGGGGGGGCGAGCAGTACGTC. As protein: CASSFRGGEQYV.

The J gene is TRBJ2-5, the V gene TRBV4-1; 8 bases match TRBD2. The CDR3 is 16 amino acids. The germline CDR1 and CDR2 sequences are MGHRA and YSYEKL. With V trimmed by 4 bases and J by 5 bases, 12 bases remained unmatched. The CDR3 spells CASSPKEWVAGETQYF. The CDR3 bases are TGCGCCAGCAGCCCCAAGGAGTGGGTAGCGGGGGAGACCCAGTACTTC.

V is TRBV20-1 and J is TRBJ2-3; D might be TRBD1 (7 bases). Germline CDR1 is DFQATT and CDR2 is SNEGSKA (reference sequence). Trimming pared 3 bases from V and 4 bases from J, leaving 14 bases between. This CDR3 has 14 amino acids. The DNA for the CDR3 is TGCAGTGCTAGTTTCAGGGGGGCCGCAGATACGCAGTATTTT. Its translation: CSASFRGAADTQYF.

V and J are TRBV14 and TRBJ1-3, with D hard to call. Germline CDR1 is SGHDN and CDR2 is FVKESK. The V and J ends lost 4 bases and 0 bases respectively, with 16 bases between them. CDR3 size: 17 residues. CDR3 in DNA: TGTGCCAGCAGCCTCGTTTGGAACAGCTACTCTGGAAACACCATATATTTT. Its translation is CASSLVWNSYSGNTIYF.

This clone has only a few counts. J is TRBJ2-1 and V is TRBV7-9; 16 nucleotides agree with TRBD2. With 5 bases clipped from V and 1 base from J, the junction kept 5 bases outside the gene matches. The CDR3 spans 18 residues. Germline V gene sequence: CDR1 SEHNR, CDR2 FQNEAQ (reference sequence). This CDR3 is CASSTGLAGGPSYNEQFF. DNA of the CDR3: TGTGCCAGCAGCACGGGACTAGCGGGAGGGCCTTCCTACAATGAGCAGTTCTTC.

This sequence joins TRBV2 and TRBJ1-4, with 7 bases identical to TRBD1. CDR1 SNHLY and CDR2 FYNNEI come from the germline V gene. This CDR3 contains 16 residues. The trim removed 4 bases at V and 8 bases at J, leaving 13 bases unmatched. The CDR3 DNA is TGTGCCAGCAGTGGACAGGGAAGGGGTCTTAACGAAAAACTGTTTTTT. It specifies CASSGQGRGLNEKLFF.

The rearrangement joins TRBV18 to TRBJ2-1, with 8 bases lining up with TRBD2. There are 15 residues in the CDR3. V shed 6 bases, J shed 3 bases, and the junction held 7 bases outside the gene matches. Germline values: CDR1 KGHSH, CDR2 LQKENI. The CDR3: CASSGGRGDYNEQFF. CDR3 DNA sequence: TGTGCCAGCTCCGGCGGGCGGGGGGACTACAATGAGCAGTTCTTC.

The gene calls are TRBV30 and TRBJ1-3; 8 nucleotides agree with TRBD1. V was clipped by 5 bases and J by 7 bases; unmatched bases: 1. Germline V gives CDR1 GTSNPN, CDR2 SVGIG (reference sequence). This CDR3 has 11 amino acids. The CDR3 sequence is CAWGTGNTIYF. CDR3 DNA: TGTGCCTGGGGGACAGGTAACACCATATATTTT. Full variable domain (remainder filled in from reference TRBV30 and TRBJ1-3): SQTIHQWPATLVQPVGSPLSLECTVEGTSNPNLYWYRQAAGRGLQLLFYSVGIGQISSEVPQNLSASRPQDRQFILSSKKLLLSDSGFYLCAWGTGNTIYFGEGSWLTVV.

The chain combines TRBV30 with TRBJ1-1, with D possibly being TRBD1 (5 bases). V lost 0 bases to trimming and J lost 1 base, with 9 bases between them. The V gene's germline CDR1 is GTSNPN and CDR2 SVGIG (reference sequence). CDR3 length equals 14 residues. CDR3 nucleotide sequence: TGTGCCTGGAGTGTACGACAGAGGAACACTGAAGCTTTCTTT. As protein: CAWSVRQRNTEAFF.

The rearrangement joins TRBV6-5 to TRBJ2-1, with 9 bases lining up with TRBD2. This CDR3 has 14 residues. The germline V gene has CDR1 MNHEY and CDR2 SVGAGI. V trimming: 6 bases; J trimming: 2 bases; junction bases outside the gene matches: 2. CDR3 region: CASRSGGTYNEQFF. The CDR3 DNA sequence: TGTGCCAGCAGGAGCGGGGGGACCTACAATGAGCAGTTCTTC.

The CDR3 loop is CASSQTQGAMDSPLHF. The CDR3 DNA is TGTGCCAGCAGCCAAACACAGGGGGCTATGGATTCACCCCTCCACTTT. V is TRBV4-2 and J is TRBJ1-6; TRBD1 agrees at 9 bases. The germline V gene encodes CDR1 LGHNA and CDR2 YNFKEQ. Trimming took 2 bases from V and 8 from J; bases not matched to a gene: 7. The CDR3 loop spans 16 amino acids.

The CDR3 nucleotides read TGTGCCAGCAGCTTGGCGCAGGTGAACACTGAAGCTTTCTTT. It translates to CASSLAQVNTEAFF. The chain combines TRBV5-8 with TRBJ1-1; D is ambiguous. The CDR3 contains 14 residues. Trimming pared 0 bases from V and 0 bases from J, leaving 6 bases between. Germline CDR1 SGHTS, CDR2 YDEGEE.

The rearrangement links TRBV3-1 (or the pseudogene TRBV3-2) to TRBJ2-2, with a tentative D call TRBD1 (5 bases). V shed 1 base and J shed 6 bases, with 12 bases lying between them. Germline loops: CDR1 LGHDT, CDR2 YNNKEL (reference sequence). The length of the CDR3 is 15 residues. The CDR3 bases are TGTGCCAGCAGCCAAGGCCCGGGCAGGGCCGGGGAGCTGTTTTTT. This codes for CASSQGPGRAGELFF.

The chain links TRBV27 to TRBJ1-4, with D perhaps TRBD1 (6 bases). The CDR3 spans 14 residues. Per germline, CDR1 MNHEY and CDR2 SMNVEV (reference sequence). The germline V and J ends were trimmed by 10 bases and 5 bases, with 17 bases remaining between them. The CDR3 sequence is CATRMGHENEKLFF. DNA of the CDR3: TGTGCCACCCGAATGGGACACGAGAATGAAAAACTGTTTTTT.

The gene calls are TRBV19 and TRBJ1-1; 10 bases align to TRBD1. Per germline, CDR1 LNHDA and CDR2 SQIVND (reference sequence). The CDR3 is 15 residues long. The ends lost 4 bases at V and 4 bases at J; junction bases unmatched: 6. CDR3 bases: TGTGCCAGTAGTACCCGGACAGGGGGGAGCACTGAAGCTTTCTTT. Translation: CASSTRTGGSTEAFF.

V and J are TRBV28 and TRBJ1-1, with D perhaps matching TRBD1 (6 bases). Germline V gives CDR1 MDHEN, CDR2 SYDVKM. With 6 bases removed from V and 2 bases from J, the gap between germline ends came to 16 bases. This CDR3 comprises 15 residues. The CDR3 DNA reads TGTGCCAGCAGAAAAGGACAGCTTCTAAACACTGAAGCTTTCTTT. This gives the protein CASRKGQLLNTEAFF. The full variable domain, completed using reference TRBV28 and TRBJ1-1, is DVKVTQSSRYLVKRTGEKVFLECVQDMDHENMFWYRQDPGLGLRLIYFSYDVKMKEKGDIPEGYSVSREKKERFSLILESASTNQTSMYLCASRKGQLLNTEAFFGQGTRLTVV.

The V and J genes are TRBV5-1 and TRBJ2-5; TRBD2 matches at 12 bases. Looked up from germline, CDR1 is SGHRS and CDR2 is YFSETQ. CDR3 length: 16 residues. V gave up 0 bases and J gave up 9 bases; unmatched junction bases: 9. DNA for the CDR3: TGCGCCAGCAGCTTGGAGGGACTAGCGGGCCGCGTGGCCCAGTACTTC. This codes for CASSLEGLAGRVAQYF.

The chain links TRBV7-9 to TRBJ2-4; D is perhaps TRBD2 (5 bases). This CDR3 has 13 residues. Trimming shortened V by 5 bases and J by 8 bases, and 13 bases separated the two germline ends. The germline V gene has CDR1 SEHNR and CDR2 FQNEAQ (reference sequence). The CDR3 DNA reads as TGTGCCAGCAGCCTGGGAGTGACGGACATTCAGTACTTC. It translates to CASSLGVTDIQYF. The full variable domain, in which reference TRBV7-9 and TRBJ2-4 provide the parts outside the CDR3, is DTGVSQNPRHKITKRGQNVTFRCDPISEHNRLYWYRQTLGQGPEFLTYFQNEAQLEKSRLLSDRFSAERPKGSFSTLEIQRTEQGDSAMYLCASSLGVTDIQYFGAGTRLSVL.

The V call is TRBV9, the J call TRBJ2-1; 8 bases match TRBD2. The J segment lost 2 bases and the V segment lost 5 bases, leaving 12 bases of the junction unmatched. The CDR3 loop spans 17 amino acids. Germline CDR1 SGDLS, CDR2 YYNGEE. The CDR3 DNA reads TGTGCCAGCAGTCGAGAAAGATACGGGAGGGCCTACAATGAGCAGTTCTTC. It specifies CASSRERYGRAYNEQFF.

The V gene is TRBV6-5, the J gene TRBJ2-2; the match to TRBD2 covers 9 bases. CDR3 size: 14 residues. The germline CDR1 and CDR2 sequences are MNHEY and SVGAGI. V shed 8 bases, J shed 4 bases, and the junction held 5 bases outside the gene matches. The CDR3 sequence is CASGGLASTGELFF. The CDR3 DNA sequence: TGTGCCAGCGGGGGACTAGCCAGCACCGGGGAGCTGTTTTTT.

The chain couples TRBV5-6 to TRBJ1-3; D is uncertain. The CDR3 has 18 residues. With 2 bases removed from V and 2 bases from J, the gap between germline ends came to 20 bases. Germline V gives CDR1 SGHDT, CDR2 YYEEEE. DNA of the CDR3: TGTGCCAGCAGCTTTCTGGCATCCCCATCCGCCACTGGAAACACCATATATTTT. Amino acid sequence: CASSFLASPSATGNTIYF. Variable domain in full (rest from reference TRBV5-6 and TRBJ1-3): DAGVTQSPTHLIKTRGQQVTLRCSPKSGHDTVSWYQQALGQGPQFIFQYYEEEERQRGNFPDRFSGHQFPNYSSELNVNALLLGDSALYLCASSFLASPSATGNTIYFGEGSWLTVV.